Listed here are 11 T cell receptor beta chains from one sample, sequenced in a study of blood T cell repertoires in COVID-19 (dated by TCRdb to the early 2020s). The library was prepared using the immunoSEQ multiplex PCR assay. Drawn from immuneACCESS, this table holds only the in-frame rearrangements with V and J called that TCRdb kept. Clones are partly lost; checked studies trace under half to an unresolved V gene and leave the rest unexplained. The sample contains tens of thousands of clones, around 88% of them found a single time. The top ten constitute about 5.2% of the sample. The sample consisted of peripheral blood. The receptors come from a man aged 60-69 years with acute or convalescent COVID-19.

This clone has a handful of counts. This CDR3 reads CASSLLPGQETGSPLHF. The CDR3 bases are TGTGCCAGCTCACTACTTCCGGGACAGGAGACGGGTTCACCCCTCCACTTT. The rearrangement uses TRBV18 and TRBJ1-6, with TRBD1 matching 8 bases. Germline lookup yields CDR1 KGHSH and CDR2 LQKENI. The CDR3 runs 17 residues. V gave up 4 bases and J gave up 9 bases; unmatched junction bases: 14.

This clone was found once. The gene calls are TRBV30 and TRBJ1-1, with D perhaps matching TRBD1 (6 bases). The length of the CDR3 is 13 residues. Germline lookup yields CDR1 GTSNPN and CDR2 SVGIG (reference sequence). Trimming removed 3 bases from V and 5 bases from J, with 13 bases in between. Written as DNA, the CDR3 is TGTGCCTGGAGCACGCAGGGGTTGACTGAAGCTTTCTTT. Translation gives CAWSTQGLTEAFF. Based on the CDR3 plus reference TRBV30 and TRBJ1-1, the full variable domain is SQTIHQWPATLVQPVGSPLSLECTVEGTSNPNLYWYRQAAGRGLQLLFYSVGIGQISSEVPQNLSASRPQDRQFILSSKKLLLSDSGFYLCAWSTQGLTEAFFGQGTRLTVV.

The chain joins TRBV9 to TRBJ2-4, with no clear D. Germline V gives CDR1 SGDLS, CDR2 YYNGEE. This CDR3 has 11 residues. V was shortened by 3 bases and J by 9 bases, with 7 bases between the two germline ends. CDR3 nucleotide sequence: TGTGCCAGCAGCGATTCAGGCATTCAGTACTTC. The encoded protein is CASSDSGIQYF.

The rearrangement links TRBV19 to TRBJ1-2; a possible D gene is TRBD1 (5 bases). This CDR3 region has 13 residues. The V end lost 3 bases, the J end lost 2 bases, and 7 bases lay between the germline ends. CDR1 LNHDA and CDR2 SQIVND come from the germline V gene (reference sequence). The CDR3 spells CASSMQGNYGYTF. In DNA form, the CDR3 reads TGTGCCAGTAGTATGCAGGGAAACTATGGCTACACCTTC.

The rearrangement links TRBV27 to TRBJ2-1; 11 nucleotides line up with TRBD2. CDR1 and CDR2 from the germline V gene are MNHEY and SMNVEV (reference sequence). The CDR3 extends over 16 amino acids. V shed 6 bases and J 2 bases; nucleotides not matched to a gene: 6. In DNA, the CDR3 is TGTGCCAGCAGCCATAATAGCGGGGGGGCCTACAATGAGCAGTTCTTC. It yields the protein CASSHNSGGAYNEQFF.

This chain uses TRBV19 with TRBJ1-2; 10 bases line up with TRBD1. Unmatched junction bases numbered 8, after V lost 8 bases and J lost 2 bases. CDR3 size: 15 residues. Germline values: CDR1 LNHDA, CDR2 SQIVND (reference sequence). The DNA for the CDR3 is TGTGCCAGTCAAGACAGGGGGCGAAAGAACTATGGCTACACCTTC. Its protein product is CASQDRGRKNYGYTF.

The chain is built from TRBV3-1 (or the pseudogene TRBV3-2) and TRBJ1-5; D not resolved. Germline V gene sequence: CDR1 LGHDT, CDR2 YNNKEL (reference sequence). The CDR3 contains 14 residues. With 3 bases removed from V and 2 bases from J, the gap between germline ends came to 8 bases. DNA for the CDR3: TGTGCCAGCAGCCATAGCGCCGGCAATCAGCCCCAGCATTTT. It is translated as CASSHSAGNQPQHF.

The rearrangement joins TRBV5-8 to TRBJ1-2; no definite D call. Germline lookup yields CDR1 SGHTS and CDR2 YDEGEE. V dropped 0 bases and J dropped 4 bases, with 10 bases sitting between them. The CDR3 extends over 14 amino acids. This CDR3 reads CASSLGSGIYGYTF. CDR3 coding DNA: TGTGCCAGCAGCTTGGGGTCGGGAATCTATGGCTACACCTTC. The full variable domain, rest sourced from reference TRBV5-8 and TRBJ1-2, is EAGVTQSPTHLIKTRGQQATLRCSPISGHTSVYWYQQALGLGLQFLLWYDEGEERNRGNFPPRFSGRQFPNYSSELNVNALELEDSALYLCASSLGSGIYGYTFGSGTRLTVV.

The chain has TRBV5-8 and TRBJ1-3; 7 nucleotides line up with TRBD1. The J segment lost 4 bases and the V segment lost 4 bases, leaving 11 bases of the junction unmatched. CDR1 and CDR2 (germline): SGHTS, YDEGEE. This CDR3 has 16 amino acids. The CDR3 DNA reads TGTGCCAGCAGCCCGGGCGAGGGGGCTTCAGGAAACACCATATATTTT. It codes for CASSPGEGASGNTIYF.

This clone is classed as medium-sized. The rearrangement links TRBV7-8 to TRBJ1-1; TRBD1 aligns across 7 bases. Trimming removed 2 bases from V and 1 base from J; junction bases left unmatched: 4. This CDR3 contains 15 residues. Germline CDR1 and CDR2: SGHVS and FQNEAQ. The CDR3 sequence is CASSLRGDRNTEAFF. CDR3 sequence (DNA): TGTGCCAGCAGCTTAAGGGGGGACAGGAACACTGAAGCTTTCTTT. Complete variable domain (other parts from reference TRBV7-8 and TRBJ1-1): GAGVSQSPRYKVAKRGQDVALRCDPISGHVSLFWYQQALGQGPEFLTYFQNEAQLDKSGLPSDRFFAERPEGSVSTLKIQRTQQEDSAVYLCASSLRGDRNTEAFFGQGTRLTVV.

The CDR3 nucleotides are TGTGCCAGCAGCGTAGGGGGGGGACATGATAATTCACCCCTCCACTTT. Translated: CASSVGGGHDNSPLHF. The V gene is TRBV9, the J gene TRBJ1-6; perhaps TRBD1 as D (6 bases). The CDR3 totals 16 residues. CDR1 and CDR2 from the germline V gene are SGDLS and YYNGEE. V was clipped by 0 bases and J by 5 bases, with 12 bases between them.